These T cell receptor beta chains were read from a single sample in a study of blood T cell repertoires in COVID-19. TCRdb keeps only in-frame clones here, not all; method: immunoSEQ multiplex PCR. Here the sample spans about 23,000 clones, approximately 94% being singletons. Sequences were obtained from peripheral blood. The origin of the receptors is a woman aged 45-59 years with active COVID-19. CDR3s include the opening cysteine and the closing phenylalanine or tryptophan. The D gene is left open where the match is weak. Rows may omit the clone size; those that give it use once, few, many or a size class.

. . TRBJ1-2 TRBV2 TGTGCCATCTTCCATCCAGGTTATGGCTACACCTTC CAIFHPGYGYTF
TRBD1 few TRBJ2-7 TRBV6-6 TGTGCCAGCAGTCCCACGGGACAGGGGGCCTTCCGTGGGTACGAGCAGTACTTC CASSPTGQGAFRGYEQYF
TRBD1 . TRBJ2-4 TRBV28 TGTGCCAGCAAACCCCAGGGGGCAGCCAAAAACATTCAGTACTTC CASKPQGAAKNIQYF
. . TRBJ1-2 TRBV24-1 TGTGCCACCAGTCAACGGACGGAGGATGGCTACACCTTC CATSQRTEDGYTF
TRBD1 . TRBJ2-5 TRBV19 TGTGCCAGTAGCATAGGGGGCGTGTTCGCGGAGACCCAGTACTTC CASSIGGVFAETQYF
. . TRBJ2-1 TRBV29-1 TGCAGCGTTCGATCAGTAGGACAGATACACAATGAGCAGTTCTTC CSVRSVGQIHNEQFF
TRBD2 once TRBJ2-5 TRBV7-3 TGTGCCAGCAGCCCCCTAGCGGGAGGGGGACAAGAGACCCAGTACTTC CASSPLAGGGQETQYF
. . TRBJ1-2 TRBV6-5 TGTGCCAGCACCTCCGGCGGGGATGGCTACACCTTC CASTSGGDGYTF
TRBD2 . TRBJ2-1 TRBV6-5 TGTGCCAGCAGCCGGAAGTTGACGGGAGGCGATGAGCAGTTCTTC CASSRKLTGGDEQFF
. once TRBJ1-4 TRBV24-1 TGTGCCACCAGTGACCCGGGAATTGAAAAACTGTTTTTT CATSDPGIEKLFF
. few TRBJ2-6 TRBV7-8 TGTGCCAGCAGCTTAGAAACAGGTTTGCCCTTCTCTGGGGCCAACGTCCTGACTTTC CASSLETGLPFSGANVLTF
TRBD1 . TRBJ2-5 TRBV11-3 TGTGCCAGCAGCTTAGCAGGGGGAGAGACCCAGTACTTC CASSLAGGETQYF
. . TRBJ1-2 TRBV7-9 TGTGCCAGCAGCGGGGGGTCTCAGGGCTACACCTTC CASSGGSQGYTF
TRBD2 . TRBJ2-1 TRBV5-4 TGTGCCAGCAGCTTCTTTAGCGGGGGGGGAAATGAGCAGTTCTTC CASSFFSGGGNEQFF
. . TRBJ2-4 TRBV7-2 TGTGCCAGCAGCTTAGCGCGCCTTACGTACTTC CASSLARLTYF
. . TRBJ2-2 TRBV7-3 TGTGCCAGCAGCTTAAACGGGAGAATAGGCGGGGAGCTGTTTTTT CASSLNGRIGGELFF
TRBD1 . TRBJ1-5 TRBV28 TGTGCCAGCGGCGGACAGGCCAGGGGGCCCCAGCATTTT CASGGQARGPQHF
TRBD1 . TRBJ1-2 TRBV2 TGTGCCAGCAGAGCTTCGACAGGGGAGTATGGCTACACCTTC CASRASTGEYGYTF
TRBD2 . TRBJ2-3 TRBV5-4 TGTGCCAGCAGCTTGGGACTAGCGGGGGGGGAAAATACGCAGTATTTT CASSLGLAGGENTQYF
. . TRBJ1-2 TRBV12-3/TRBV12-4 TGTGCCAGCAGTCCCAGCAGCGGCTATGGCTACACCTTC CASSPSSGYGYTF
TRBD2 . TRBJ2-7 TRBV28 TGTGCCAGCAGTCTAACTAGCGGGAGACACGAGCAGTACTTC CASSLTSGRHEQYF
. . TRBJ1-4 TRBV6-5 TGTGCCAGCAGTTACTCCTATACTAGGCAGAGTGAAAAACTGTTTTTT CASSYSYTRQSEKLFF
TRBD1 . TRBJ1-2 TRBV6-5 TGTGCCAGCAGTCCCTATGACAGGGAGTATGGCTACACCTTC CASSPYDREYGYTF
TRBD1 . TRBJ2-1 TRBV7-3 TGTGCCAGCAGCCTCCAGGGACAGGGGGCGTGGAATGAGCAGTTCTTC CASSLQGQGAWNEQFF
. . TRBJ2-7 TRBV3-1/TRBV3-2 TGTGCCAGCAGCCAAGTCCCGGGAGTTTCGGCCGAGCAGTACTTC CASSQVPGVSAEQYF
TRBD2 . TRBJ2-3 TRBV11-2 TGTGCCAGCAGCTTGTCGAGCGGGAGGACAGATACGCAGTATTTT CASSLSSGRTDTQYF
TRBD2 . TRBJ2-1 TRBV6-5 TGTGCCAGCAGTTACTCGATTAGCGGGGGGTACAATGAGCAGTTCTTC CASSYSISGGYNEQFF
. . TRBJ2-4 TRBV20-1 TGCAGTGCTACAGGGGGGAACATTCAGTACTTC CSATGGNIQYF
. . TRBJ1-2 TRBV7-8 TGTGCCAGCAGCGACAAGGCGAGGGTTATGCACACCTTC CASSDKARVMHTF
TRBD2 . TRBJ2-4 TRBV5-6 TGTGCCAGCAGCTACGGGGAAGACGGACTAGAGGCCAAAAACATTCAGTACTTC CASSYGEDGLEAKNIQYF
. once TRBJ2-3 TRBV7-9 TGTGCCAGCAGTCCCCAAGATACGCAGTATTTT CASSPQDTQYF
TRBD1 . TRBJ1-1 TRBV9 TGTGCCAGCAGCGCCAGACAGGGGAACACTGAAGCTTTCTTT CASSARQGNTEAFF
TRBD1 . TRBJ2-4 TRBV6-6 TGTGCCAGCATAGGGGGGGACAGGGGAAACATTCAGTACTTC CASIGGDRGNIQYF
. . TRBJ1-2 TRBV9 TGTGCCAGCAGCGCCCGCGGGCAGAACAACTATGGCTACACCTTC CASSARGQNNYGYTF
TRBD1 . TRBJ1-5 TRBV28 TGTGCCAGCAGTTTGGGGACAGGGGCTAATCAGCCCCAGCATTTT CASSLGTGANQPQHF
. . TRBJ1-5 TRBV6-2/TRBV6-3 TGTGCCAGCAGTTGGACAGCCGTCAATCAGCCCCAGCATTTT CASSWTAVNQPQHF
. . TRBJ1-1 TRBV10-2 TGCGCCAGCAGCCAACAGGGTACGACTGAAGCTTTCTTT CASSQQGTTEAFF
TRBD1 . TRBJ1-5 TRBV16 TGTGCCAGCACACCACAGGGGGCGGGTCAGCCCCAGCATTTT CASTPQGAGQPQHF
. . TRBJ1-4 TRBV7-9 TGTGCCAGCAGCTTAGGCGGGGTGGACGAAGAAAAACTGTTTTTT CASSLGGVDEEKLFF
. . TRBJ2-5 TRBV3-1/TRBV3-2 TGTGCCAGCAGCCAGTATACCGGGACATTAGCACGAGAGACCCAGTACTTC CASSQYTGTLARETQYF
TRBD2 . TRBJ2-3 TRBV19 TGTGCCAGTAGTCTTAGACTAGCGGACTTGGCAGATACGCAGTATTTT CASSLRLADLADTQYF